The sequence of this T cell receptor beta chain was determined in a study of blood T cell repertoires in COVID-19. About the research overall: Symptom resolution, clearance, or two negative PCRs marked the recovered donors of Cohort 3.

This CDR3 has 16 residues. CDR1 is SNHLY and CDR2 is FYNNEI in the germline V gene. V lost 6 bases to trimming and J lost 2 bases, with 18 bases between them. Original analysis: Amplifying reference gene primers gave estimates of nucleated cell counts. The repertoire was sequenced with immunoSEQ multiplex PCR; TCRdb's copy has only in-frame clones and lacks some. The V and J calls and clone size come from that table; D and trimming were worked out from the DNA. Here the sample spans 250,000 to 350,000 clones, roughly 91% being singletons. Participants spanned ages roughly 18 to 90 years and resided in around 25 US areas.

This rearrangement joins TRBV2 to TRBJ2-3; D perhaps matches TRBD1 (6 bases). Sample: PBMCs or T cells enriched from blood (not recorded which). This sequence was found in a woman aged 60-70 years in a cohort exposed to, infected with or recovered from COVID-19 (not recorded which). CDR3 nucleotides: TGTGCCAGCAGGCCGTTGACAGGCTTCGCCACAGATACGCAGTATTTT. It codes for CASRPLTGFATDTQYF.